This TCR beta chain was identified during a study of lymphopenia after photon versus proton radiotherapy. The CDR3 contains 15 residues. V lost 2 bases and J 5 bases, leaving 14 bases between the germline ends. Germline V lookup: CDR1 MDHEN, CDR2 SYDVKM. Turning to this clone: The antigen is unknown.

Generated by immunoSEQ multiplex PCR, the TCRdb table keeps only in-frame clones and is missing some. The repertoire holds around 20,000 clones, with 80% to 95% as singletons. Study results and caveats: Better survival with proton therapy was suggested as possible, not demonstrated. Post-nadir diversity loss with photons came from oligoclonal expansion, particularly CD8+ Temra cells.

The source is a man in his sixties with pancreatic cancer. This sample comprised peripheral blood, obtained from a patient treated with photon-based radiotherapy. The chain combines TRBV28 with TRBJ2-3; no definite D call. The chain's CDR3 is CASSLASFGLDTQYF. CDR3 DNA: TGTGCCAGCAGTTTAGCGTCTTTCGGGCTAGATACGCAGTATTTT.